The present entry profiles one TCR beta chain with its context. Its antigen is currently unknown. This specimen comes from a study of Graves' ophthalmopathy and Graves' hyperthyroidism. Whole-study results and caveats: Blood samples also showed most expanded thyroid clonotypes exceeding 0.001 frequency. Ophthalmopathy could be told apart from stable hyperthyroidism by a 13-signature model (around 90% sensitivity, roughly 81% specificity).

The sequenced template was RNA, covering the TCR beta CDR3 region. Amplification began with first-round RT-PCR using HTBI primers, then second-round multiplex PCR was performed. TCRdb reprocessed the multiplex PCR reads with MiXCR, giving one entry per CDR3 protein. The sample lists roughly 1.1 million distinct CDR3 sequences, 36% seen once, with around 10% in the top ten. The study recruited hyperthyroidism patients aged 18 to 65 who were newly diagnosed, under 2 months' duration. Orbital computed tomography, together with clinical symptoms, serum thyroxine, TRAb and thyroid ultrasound, was used for diagnosis. V lost 8 bases and J lost 0, with 14 bases in between. The CDR3 length is 14 residues. Per germline, CDR1 SQVTM and CDR2 ANQGSEA.

The V gene is TRBV29-1, the J gene TRBJ1-3, with D hard to call. The source of this sequence is an adult man with Graves' hyperthyroidism. The sequencing input was peripheral blood or thyroid tissue (not recorded which). The CDR3 DNA follows: TGCAGCAGTTCAGCTCCCCACTCTGGAAACACCATATATTTT. Translated, it gives CSSSAPHSGNTIYF.